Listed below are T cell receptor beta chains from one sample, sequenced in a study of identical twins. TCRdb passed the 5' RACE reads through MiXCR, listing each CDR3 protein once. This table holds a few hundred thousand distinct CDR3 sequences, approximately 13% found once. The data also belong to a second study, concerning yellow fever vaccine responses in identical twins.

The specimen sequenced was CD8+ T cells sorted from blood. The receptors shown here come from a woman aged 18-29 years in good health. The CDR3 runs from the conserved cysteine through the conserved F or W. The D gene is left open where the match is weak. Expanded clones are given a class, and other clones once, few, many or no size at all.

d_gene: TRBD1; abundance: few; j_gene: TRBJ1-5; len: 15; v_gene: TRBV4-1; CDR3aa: CASSQADRGFQPQHF; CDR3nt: TGCGCCAGCAGCCAAGCCGACAGGGGTTTTCAGCCCCAGCATTTT
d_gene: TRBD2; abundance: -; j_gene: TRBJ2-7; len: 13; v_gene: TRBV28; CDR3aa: CASSGSGNYEQYF; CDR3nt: TGTGCCAGCAGTGGGAGCGGGAACTACGAGCAGTACTTC
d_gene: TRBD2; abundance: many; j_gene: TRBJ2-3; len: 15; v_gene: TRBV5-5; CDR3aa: CASSLAGRSTDTQYF; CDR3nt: TGTGCCAGCAGTTTAGCGGGCAGAAGCACAGATACGCAGTATTTT
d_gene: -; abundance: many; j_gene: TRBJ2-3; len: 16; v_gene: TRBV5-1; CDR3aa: CASSFSGTYGADTQYF; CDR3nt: TGCGCCAGCAGCTTTTCCGGGACTTATGGGGCAGATACGCAGTATTTT
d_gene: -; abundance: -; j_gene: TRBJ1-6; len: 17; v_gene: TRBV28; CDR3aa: CASRGVGPASYNSPLHF; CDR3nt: TGTGCCAGCAGAGGAGTTGGGCCTGCCTCCTATAATTCACCCCTCCACTTT
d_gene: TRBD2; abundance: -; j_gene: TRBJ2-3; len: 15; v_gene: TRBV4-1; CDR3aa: CASSPTSGGVGTQYF; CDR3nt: TGCGCCAGCAGCCCGACTAGCGGGGGGGTCGGTACGCAGTATTTT
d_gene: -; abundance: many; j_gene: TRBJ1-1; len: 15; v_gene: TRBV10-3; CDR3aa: CAISESGRKNTEAFF; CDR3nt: TGTGCCATCAGTGAGTCTGGCAGGAAGAACACTGAAGCTTTCTTT
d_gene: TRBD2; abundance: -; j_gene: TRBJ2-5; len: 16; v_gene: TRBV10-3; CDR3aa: CAISEFSERGTETQYF; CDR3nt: TGTGCCATCAGTGAGTTTTCTGAGCGGGGTACGGAGACCCAGTACTTC
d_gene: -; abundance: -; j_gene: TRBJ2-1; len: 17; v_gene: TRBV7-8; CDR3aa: CASSPTGSTSSYNEQFF; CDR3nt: TGTGCCAGCAGCCCAACGGGGTCTACGAGCTCCTACAATGAGCAGTTCTTC
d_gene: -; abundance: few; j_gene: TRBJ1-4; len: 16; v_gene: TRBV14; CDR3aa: CASSLGNNVMNEKLFF; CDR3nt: TGTGCCAGCAGCTTGGGGAATAACGTTATGAATGAAAAACTGTTTTTT
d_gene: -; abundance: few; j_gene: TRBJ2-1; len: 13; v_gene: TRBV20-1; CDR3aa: CSASTSARNEQFF; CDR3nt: TGCAGTGCTAGCACGTCCGCGCGGAATGAGCAGTTCTTC
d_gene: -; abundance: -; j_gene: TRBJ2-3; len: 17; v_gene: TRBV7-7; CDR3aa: CASSLGIGGPGADTQYF; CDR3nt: TGTGCCAGCAGCTTAGGTATAGGGGGGCCTGGGGCAGATACGCAGTATTTT
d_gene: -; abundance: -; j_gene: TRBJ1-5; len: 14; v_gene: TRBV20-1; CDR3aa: CSARDLAGNQPQHF; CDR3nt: TGCAGTGCTAGAGATTTGGCAGGGAATCAGCCCCAGCATTTT
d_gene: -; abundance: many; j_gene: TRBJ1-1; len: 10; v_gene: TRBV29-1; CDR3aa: CSVEVLEAFF; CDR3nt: TGCAGCGTTGAGGTTTTGGAAGCTTTCTTT
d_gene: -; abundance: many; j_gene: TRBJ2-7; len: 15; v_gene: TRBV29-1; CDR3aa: CSVDSDDSATYEQYF; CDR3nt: TGCAGCGTTGATAGTGATGACAGCGCGACCTACGAGCAGTACTTC
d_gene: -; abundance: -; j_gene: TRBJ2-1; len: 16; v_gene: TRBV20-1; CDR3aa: CCARDPPAGTYNEQFF; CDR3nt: TGCTGTGCTAGAGATCCCCCGGCAGGGACCTACAATGAGCAGTTCTTC
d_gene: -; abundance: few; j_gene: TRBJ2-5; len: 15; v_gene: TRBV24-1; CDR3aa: CATSDLQGAGETQYF; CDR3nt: TGTGCCACCAGTGACCTACAAGGGGCAGGGGAGACCCAGTACTTC
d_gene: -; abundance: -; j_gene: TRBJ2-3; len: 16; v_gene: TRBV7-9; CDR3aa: CASSSGDFASTDTQYF; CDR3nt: TGTGCCAGCAGCTCGGGGGACTTTGCTAGCACAGATACGCAGTATTTT
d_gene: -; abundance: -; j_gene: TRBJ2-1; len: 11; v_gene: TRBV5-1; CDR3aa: CASPNYNEQFF; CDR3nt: TGCGCCAGCCCAAATTACAATGAGCAGTTCTTC
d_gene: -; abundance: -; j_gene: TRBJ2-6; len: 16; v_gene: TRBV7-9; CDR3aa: CASSLGAFSGANVLTF; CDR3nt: TGTGCCAGCAGCTTAGGGGCCTTCTCTGGGGCCAACGTCCTGACTTTC
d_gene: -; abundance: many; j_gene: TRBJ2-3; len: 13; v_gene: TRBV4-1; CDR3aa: CASSQARADTQYF; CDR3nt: TGCGCCAGCAGCCAAGCCCGGGCAGATACGCAGTATTTT
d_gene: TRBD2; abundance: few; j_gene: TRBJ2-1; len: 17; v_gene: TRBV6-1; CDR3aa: CASSLSGGQPVYNEQFF; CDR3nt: TGTGCCAGCAGCCTTAGCGGGGGCCAACCGGTCTACAATGAGCAGTTCTTC
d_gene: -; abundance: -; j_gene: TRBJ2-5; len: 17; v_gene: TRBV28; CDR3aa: CASSFHPWGLYQETQYF; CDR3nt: TGTGCCAGCAGTTTCCACCCGTGGGGACTGTACCAAGAGACCCAGTACTTC
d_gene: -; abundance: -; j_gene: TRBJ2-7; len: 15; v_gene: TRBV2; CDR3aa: CASSESGGGGYEQYF; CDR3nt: TGTGCCAGCAGTGAATCGGGGGGCGGGGGCTACGAGCAGTACTTC
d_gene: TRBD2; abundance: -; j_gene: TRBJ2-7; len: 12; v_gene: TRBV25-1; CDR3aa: CASSEWGGEQYF; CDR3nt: TGTGCCAGCAGTGAGTGGGGGGGAGAACAGTACTTC
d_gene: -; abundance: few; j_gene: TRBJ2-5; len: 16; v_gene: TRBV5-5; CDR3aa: CASSLFQSRGGETQYF; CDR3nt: TGTGCCAGCAGCCTCTTCCAGTCTAGAGGAGGGGAGACCCAGTACTTC
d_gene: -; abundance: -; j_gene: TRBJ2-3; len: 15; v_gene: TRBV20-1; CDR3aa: CSARVHRAAYDTQYF; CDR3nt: TGCAGTGCTAGAGTTCATAGGGCCGCGTACGATACGCAGTATTTT
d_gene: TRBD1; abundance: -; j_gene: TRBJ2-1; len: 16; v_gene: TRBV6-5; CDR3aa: CASSYSGTGSYNEQFF; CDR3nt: TGTGCCAGCAGTTACTCCGGGACAGGGTCCTACAATGAGCAGTTCTTC
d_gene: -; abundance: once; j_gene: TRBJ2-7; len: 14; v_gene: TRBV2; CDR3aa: CASSEAQNRYEQYF; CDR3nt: TGTGCCAGCAGTGAAGCCCAGAATCGGTACGAGCAGTACTTC
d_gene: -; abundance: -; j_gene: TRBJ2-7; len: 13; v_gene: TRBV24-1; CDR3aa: CATSDRGDEEQYF; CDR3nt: TGTGCCACCAGTGATAGGGGGGACGAGGAGCAGTACTTC
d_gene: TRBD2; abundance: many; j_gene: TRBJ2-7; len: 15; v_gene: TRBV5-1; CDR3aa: CASSLRLAGTYEQYF; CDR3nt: TGCGCCAGCAGCTTGAGACTAGCGGGAACCTACGAGCAGTACTTC
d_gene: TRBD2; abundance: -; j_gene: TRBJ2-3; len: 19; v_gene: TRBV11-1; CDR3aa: CASSPGTSGRDLSTDTQYF; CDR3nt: TGTGCCAGCAGCCCCGGGACTAGCGGGAGGGACCTTAGCACAGATACGCAGTATTTT
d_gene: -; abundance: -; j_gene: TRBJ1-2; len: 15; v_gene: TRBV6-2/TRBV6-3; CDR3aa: CASSYSAQYNYGYTF; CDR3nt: TGTGCCAGCAGTTACTCAGCCCAGTACAACTATGGCTACACCTTC
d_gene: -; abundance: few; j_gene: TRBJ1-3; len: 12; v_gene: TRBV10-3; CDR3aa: CATWTTGNTIYF; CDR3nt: TGTGCCACCTGGACGACTGGAAACACCATATATTTT
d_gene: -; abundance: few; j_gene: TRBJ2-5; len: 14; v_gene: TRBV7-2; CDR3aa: CASSVQGRKETQYF; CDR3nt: TGTGCCAGCAGCGTACAGGGACGGAAAGAGACCCAGTACTTC
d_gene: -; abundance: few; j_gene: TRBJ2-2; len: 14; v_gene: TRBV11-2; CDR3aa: CASSLVATGGELFF; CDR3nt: TGTGCCAGCAGCTTAGTTGCGACAGGCGGGGAGCTGTTTTTT
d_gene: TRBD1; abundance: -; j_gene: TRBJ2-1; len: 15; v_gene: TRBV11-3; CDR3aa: CASSPRQGLGNEQFF; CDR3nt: TGTGCCAGCAGCCCCCGACAGGGTCTAGGTAATGAGCAGTTCTTC